The next 14 T cell receptor beta chains were all read from a single sample in a study of cytomegalovirus exposure and HLA in healthy donors. The PCR ran on 60 Vbeta and 13 Jbeta primers. The method was immunoSEQ multiplex PCR; TCRdb's version includes in-frame clones alone and lacks a portion of them. The table includes 100,000 to 150,000 clones, about 70% detected once. Sequencing was carried out using PBMCs. Receptors were obtained from a woman aged 55-70 years in good health and CMV-seropositive.

The chain recombines TRBV19 with TRBJ2-5; TRBD2 aligns across 11 bases. Germline loops: CDR1 LNHDA, CDR2 SQIVND (reference sequence). The ends lost 5 bases at V and 5 bases at J; junction bases unmatched: 22. This CDR3 region has 20 residues. CDR3 bases: TGTGCCAGTAGTCAGACTAGCGGGGAACCTGGTGGGTCTCCTCGGGAGACCCAGTACTTC. Translation gives CASSQTSGEPGGSPRETQYF.

This clone came up a few times. The chain uses TRBV6-1 and TRBJ1-4; 9 nucleotides match TRBD1. The junction had 6 bases not matched to a gene; V was cut back by 8 bases and J by 8 bases. The CDR3 totals 13 residues. Germline values: CDR1 MNHNS, CDR2 SASEGT. The CDR3 protein is CASGTGPGEKLFF. The DNA of the CDR3 is TGTGCCAGCGGGACAGGGCCAGGGGAAAAACTGTTTTTT.

V is TRBV7-8 and J is TRBJ1-2, with 9 nucleotides matching TRBD1. Germline V gives CDR1 SGHVS, CDR2 FQNEAQ. The J segment lost 4 bases and the V segment lost 2 bases, leaving 5 bases of the junction unmatched. The CDR3 extends over 15 amino acids. The CDR3 DNA sequence: TGTGCCAGCAGCTTAATAACAGGGGGCTCCTATGGCTACACCTTC. This encodes CASSLITGGSYGYTF.

This chain uses TRBV11-2 with TRBJ2-6, with a possible D match to TRBD2 (5 bases). Germline assignment: CDR1 SGHAT and CDR2 FQNNGV. Deletions cut 3 bases from V and 6 bases from J, with 15 bases between. The CDR3 has 16 amino acids. The DNA of the CDR3 is TGTGCCAGCAGCTTCGAGGGTTTGAATGAGGCCAACGTCCTGACTTTC. It encodes CASSFEGLNEANVLTF.

The V call is TRBV4-1, the J call TRBJ2-1; 7 positions agree with TRBD2. This CDR3 contains 13 residues. Germline CDR1 and CDR2: MGHRA and YSYEKL. V gave up 8 bases and J gave up 6 bases; unmatched junction bases: 7. The CDR3 spells CASGLTGGNEQFF. The CDR3 DNA reads TGCGCCAGCGGACTTACGGGAGGCAATGAGCAGTTCTTC.

This chain links TRBV6-6 with TRBJ2-5; D is possibly TRBD1 (5 bases). V was clipped by 5 bases and J by 5 bases, with 18 bases between them. This CDR3 is 15 amino acids long. Germline loops: CDR1 MNHNY, CDR2 SVGAGI (reference sequence). The CDR3 DNA reads as TGTGCCAGCAGTCAGAGTCTGGACATGTTGGAGACCCAGTACTTC. Translation: CASSQSLDMLETQYF.

The chain combines TRBV6-1 with TRBJ2-7, with TRBD2 matching 10 bases. Trimming cost V 3 bases and J 5 bases; bases outside gene matches: 7. The CDR3 length is 15 residues. CDR1 and CDR2 from the germline V gene are MNHNS and SASEGT. The CDR3 sequence is CASSDRSGGANEQYF. CDR3 nucleotide sequence: TGTGCCAGCAGTGATAGGAGCGGGGGGGCAAACGAGCAGTACTTC.

The CDR3 region is CASSFLAGVDNEQFF. CDR3 DNA: TGTGCCAGCAGCTTCCTAGCGGGAGTGGACAATGAGCAGTTCTTC. The chain is built from TRBV7-9 and TRBJ2-1, with 10 positions matching TRBD2. With 3 bases clipped from V and 5 bases from J, the junction kept 4 bases outside the gene matches. The CDR3 consists of 15 residues. Germline values: CDR1 SEHNR, CDR2 FQNEAQ (reference sequence).

The chain joins TRBV7-2 to TRBJ1-2; D remains unclear. The germline gives CDR1 SGHTA, CDR2 FQGNSA. The length of the CDR3 is 15 residues. The germline V and J ends were trimmed by 7 bases and 4 bases, with 19 bases remaining between them. CDR3 in DNA: TGTGCCAGCACTACAGACCCCTCGAACCTCTATGGCTACACCTTC. It translates to CASTTDPSNLYGYTF.

The CDR3 sequence: CASSFGGFSGANVLTF. Here the CDR3 DNA reads TGTGCCAGCAGTTTTGGGGGGTTCTCTGGGGCCAACGTCCTGACTTTC. This sequence joins TRBV27 and TRBJ2-6, with a possible D match to TRBD2 (6 bases). The CDR3 contains 16 residues. Germline V gives CDR1 MNHEY, CDR2 SMNVEV (reference sequence). V was clipped by 3 bases and J by 0 bases, with 9 bases between them.

This sequence joins TRBV9 and TRBJ2-1, with D perhaps matching TRBD2 (5 bases). Germline loops: CDR1 SGDLS, CDR2 YYNGEE. The CDR3 runs 15 residues. The V end was cut by 3 bases, the J end by 0 bases, with 10 bases between. In DNA form, the CDR3 reads TGTGCCAGCAGCGGTGACGGGAACTCCTACAATGAGCAGTTCTTC. The encoded protein is CASSGDGNSYNEQFF.

This clone is a singleton in its sample. The chain carries TRBV5-1 and TRBJ1-1; D gene unclear. V lost 0 bases to trimming and J lost 0 bases, with 12 bases between them. The CDR3 runs to 16 residues. Germline CDR1 is SGHRS and CDR2 is YFSETQ. The CDR3 protein is CASSLGQVPMNTEAFF. The CDR3 coding sequence is TGCGCCAGCAGCTTGGGCCAGGTCCCGATGAACACTGAAGCTTTCTTT. Supplemented by reference TRBV5-1 and TRBJ1-1, the full variable domain reads KAGVTQTPRYLIKTRGQQVTLSCSPISGHRSVSWYQQTPGQGLQFLFEYFSETQRNKGNFPGRFSGRQFSNSRSEMNVSTLELGDSALYLCASSLGQVPMNTEAFFGQGTRLTVV.

The chain is built from TRBV7-9 and TRBJ2-2; D remains ambiguous. The germline V gene has CDR1 SEHNR and CDR2 FQNEAQ (reference sequence). V dropped 5 bases and J dropped 1 base, with 8 bases sitting between them. The CDR3 is made up of 14 amino acids. CDR3 amino acids: CASSTPGNTGELFF. In DNA, the CDR3 is TGTGCCAGCAGCACACCAGGGAACACCGGGGAGCTGTTTTTT.

The chain has TRBV4-1 and TRBJ2-7; 8 bases agree with TRBD1. The germline V gene encodes CDR1 MGHRA and CDR2 YSYEKL. The CDR3 consists of 16 residues. V shed 0 bases, J shed 2 bases, and the junction held 6 bases outside the gene matches. CDR3 sequence (DNA): TGCGCCAGCAGCCAAGAAGACCGGGACAGGCCCTACGAGCAGTACTTC. Residues: CASSQEDRDRPYEQYF.